The present TCR beta chain was sequenced within a study of control samples from healthy donors and cancer patients (TCRdb year 2020). The library was generated by the immunoSEQ multiplex PCR assay. TCRdb re-hosts the immuneACCESS table, in-frame sequences only. Its copies lack some clones; in the studies checked, an unresolved V gene accounts for under half of them, and the cause for the rest is not known. The table for this sample lists just over 150,000 clones; roughly 90% of them were counted only once. The ten biggest clones cover more than 10% of the sample. CDR1 and CDR2, looked up from the germline V gene (reference sequence), are SGHNT and YYREEE. Counted from cysteine to phenylalanine, this CDR3 has 14 amino acids. Only CDR3 DNA remains: 42 bases, in frame from the first base. Trimming removed 2 bases from V and 6 bases from J; the gene matches leave 5 bases unexplained. In the case of this clone: The antigen it binds to is not known. Base quality data are lacking; no much larger clone is found one base away.

Sequencing used blood. This clonotype was obtained from a man aged 25 to 45 in good health. Recombination joined TRBV5-4 with TRBJ2-1; the central 7 bases match TRBD2. The CDR3 loop reads CASSFASGGNEQFF. The sequenced DNA is TGTGCCAGCAGCTTCGCTAGCGGAGGCAATGAGCAGTTCTTC.